This TCR beta chain was sequenced for a study of OX40 agonist ivuxolimab in advanced cancers. For the study at large: Patients undergoing dose escalation presented with hepatocellular carcinoma, melanoma, renal cell or head and neck cancer. Age averaged around 54 years (range roughly 20 to 90), and approximately 80% were male.

Libraries were prepared by immunoSEQ multiplex PCR; TCRdb keeps only in-frame clonotypes and omits some of them. Here the sample spans more than 70,000 clones, approximately 90% being singletons. Germline CDR1 is GTSNPN and CDR2 is SVGIG (reference sequence). The V end was cut by 3 bases, the J end by 7 bases, with 8 bases between. The CDR3 consists of 11 residues. The source was CD4+ or CD8+ T cells sorted from blood, collected in a trial of the OX40 agonist ivuxolimab. The chain carries TRBV30 and TRBJ2-3; D is ambiguous. This receptor was taken from an adult with an advanced solid tumor such as melanoma, head and neck, liver or kidney cancer. CDR3 DNA sequence: TGTGCCTGGAGACCGATTTATACGCAGTATTTT. Amino acids: CAWRPIYTQYF.